Sequencing of this T cell receptor (beta chain) was carried out in a study of low-dose radiotherapy and immunotherapy resistance in tumors. At the level of the study: Cohort 1 patients were irradiated with 0.5 Gy fractions every 2 weeks to 6.5 Gy total.

TRAV and TRBV primers primed cDNA for both TCRalpha and TCRbeta. TCR amplification ran roughly 21 PCR cycles using constant-region and V-primer adapter primers. TCRdb fed the reads into MiXCR, producing one record per CDR3 protein. The sample carries around 80,000 distinct CDR3 sequences, about 17% recorded once. In its sample, this clonotype was seen many times. The time point: after trial treatment. Treatment meaning: LDRT plus nivolumab, ipilimumab, low-dose cyclophosphamide and aspirin (RACIN trial). The germline CDR1 and CDR2 sequences are SGHTA and FQGNSA. V trimming: 5 bases; J trimming: 6 bases; junction bases outside the gene matches: 15. This CDR3 is 17 amino acids long.

The clonotype comes from a male donor with prostate cancer. Sample: PBMCs, taken after low-dose radiotherapy plus immunotherapy. The V and J genes are TRBV7-2 and TRBJ2-1; TRBD2 matches at 8 bases. CDR3 sequence reads: CASSLGLAQRVGNEQFF. CDR3 nucleotide sequence: TGTGCCAGCAGCCTCGGACTAGCCCAACGGGTGGGCAATGAGCAGTTCTTC.